The entry below gives a single TCR beta chain sequence along with its context. Its antigen remains unidentified. TCRdb processed the 5' RACE reads anew with MiXCR; each CDR3 protein has one entry. Of a few hundred thousand distinct CDR3 sequences listed, roughly 4% are singletons. Trimming pared 3 bases from V and 3 bases from J, leaving 18 bases between. CDR3 length: 16 amino acids. CDR1 and CDR2 (germline): SGHNT, YYREEE (reference sequence). The sample is drawn from a study of T cells after yellow fever vaccination. Broader study findings: The booster response re-showed most primary clones: around 96% CD4, 88% CD8.

This clonotype was obtained from a man aged 18 to 30 who received the YFV17D yellow fever vaccine. The V and J genes are TRBV5-4 and TRBJ1-1, with unresolved D. The starting material was PBMCs, obtained 5 days after the yellow fever booster vaccination. CDR3 region: CASSYNTEHRYTEAFF. The CDR3, as DNA: TGTGCCAGCAGCTATAACACGGAACACCGGTACACTGAAGCTTTCTTT.